This T cell receptor (beta chain) was recovered during a study of immune evolution from preneoplasia to lung adenocarcinoma. The study, taken as a whole, reports: Normal lung had the highest top T cell clone frequencies. Later-stage lesions appeared to have more T cells, more diversity, less clonality.

Two lung cancer pathologists independently confirmed each histologic diagnosis. Concerning this clone: Its antigen remains unidentified.

The table came from immunoSEQ multiplex PCR; TCRdb's copy has only in-frame clones and leaves some out. This sample carries 30,000 to 45,000 clones, around 74% of them seen once, and the ten largest clones take under 7.5%. The material sequenced was FFPE invasive lung adenocarcinoma tissue. This clonotype originated in a person aged 55-75 years with lung adenocarcinoma.

The CDR3 DNA reads TGTGCCAGCAGCTTAGAGTTTAGCGGGAGCCTGTACGAGCAGTACTTC. It is translated as CASSLEFSGSLYEQYF. This rearrangement joins TRBV7-8 to TRBJ2-7; 9 bases fit TRBD2. Unmatched junction bases numbered 8, after V lost 1 base and J lost 4 bases. This CDR3 spans 16 amino acids. Germline-derived CDR1 and CDR2 are SGHVS and FQNEAQ. The full variable domain, with the rest looked up from reference TRBV7-8 and TRBJ2-7, is GAGVSQSPRYKVAKRGQDVALRCDPISGHVSLFWYQQALGQGPEFLTYFQNEAQLDKSGLPSDRFFAERPEGSVSTLKIQRTQQEDSAVYLCASSLEFSGSLYEQYFGPGTRLTVT.